This T cell receptor beta chain was documented in a study of blood T cell repertoires in COVID-19. Study-level background: Both acute and convalescent COVID-19 samples were obtained from the United States, Italy and Spain.

The CDR3 covers 15 residues. Looked up from germline, CDR1 is MNHNY and CDR2 is SVGAGI (reference sequence). The trim removed 5 bases at V and 8 bases at J, leaving 12 bases unmatched. The protocol was immunoSEQ multiplex PCR, while the TCRdb copy is restricted to in-frame clones and leaves out a portion. The sample has over 85,000 clones, more than 85% seen once. This chain uses TRBV6-6 with TRBJ1-2, with 9 bases lining up with TRBD1. This receptor was taken from a man aged 18-30 years with acute or convalescent COVID-19. Sequenced: peripheral blood. Written as DNA, the CDR3 is TGTGCCAGCAGTCTCGGACAGGGGCTGACGGCCGGCTACACCTTC. Encoded protein: CASSLGQGLTAGYTF.